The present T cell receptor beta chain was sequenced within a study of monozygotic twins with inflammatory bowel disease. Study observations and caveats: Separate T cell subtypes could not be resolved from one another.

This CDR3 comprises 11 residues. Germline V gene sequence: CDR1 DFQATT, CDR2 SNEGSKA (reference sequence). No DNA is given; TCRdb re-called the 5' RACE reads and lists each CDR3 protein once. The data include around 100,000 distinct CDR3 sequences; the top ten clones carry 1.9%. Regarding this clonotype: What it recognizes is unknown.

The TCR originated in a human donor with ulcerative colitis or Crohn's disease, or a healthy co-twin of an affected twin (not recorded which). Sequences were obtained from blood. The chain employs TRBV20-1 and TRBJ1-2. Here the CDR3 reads CSATTGPQTYF.